What follows describes a single T cell receptor (beta chain). Its cognate antigen is unknown. The entry originates in a study of high-grade serous ovarian cancer treatment subgroups. Study-wide results and limits: Different patients shared almost no repertoire; same-patient tumors shared roughly 0.1 to 0.8. Higher neoantigen levels went with greater TCR clonal relatedness.

Tumor samples were taken before definitive surgery or chemotherapy. V dropped 3 bases and J dropped 2; count of bases not matched to a gene: 6. The CDR3 extends over 16 amino acids. Per the germline V gene, CDR1 is LNHDA and CDR2 is SQIVND (reference sequence). TCRdb's table, derived via immunoSEQ multiplex PCR, lists solely in-frame clones and lacks some. The sample lists 35,000 to 45,000 clones; around three quarters were seen once. The sample taken for sequencing was tumor tissue. The TCR was taken from a human donor with high-grade serous ovarian cancer. This chain joins TRBV19 and TRBJ2-2, with 7 bases fitting TRBD2. The CDR3 DNA is TGTGCCAGTAGTATTTACCTAGCGGTAAACACCGGGGAGCTGTTTTTT. Its protein is CASSIYLAVNTGELFF.